What follows describes a single T cell receptor beta chain. The data belong to a study of blood T cell repertoires in COVID-19. Original data processing: Amplified reference gene primers provided the basis for estimating nucleated cell counts. Only in-frame clones appear in the TCRdb table, and some are missing; sequencing was by immunoSEQ multiplex PCR. V and J calls and clone size are those listed in that table; D and trimming were worked out from the DNA. Here the sample spans about 180,000 clones, about nine tenths being singletons. This clonotype was obtained from a woman under 40 with acute or convalescent COVID-19. Sequencing input: peripheral blood.

CDR3 loop: CASSLGTSQETQYF. The CDR3 DNA is TGTGCCAGCAGCCTCGGGACTTCCCAAGAGACCCAGTACTTC. This chain uses TRBV5-4 with TRBJ2-5, with a tentative D call TRBD2 (6 bases). Germline assignment: CDR1 SGHNT and CDR2 YYREEE (reference sequence). This CDR3 comprises 14 residues. Trimming pared 4 bases from V and 1 base from J, leaving 11 bases between.